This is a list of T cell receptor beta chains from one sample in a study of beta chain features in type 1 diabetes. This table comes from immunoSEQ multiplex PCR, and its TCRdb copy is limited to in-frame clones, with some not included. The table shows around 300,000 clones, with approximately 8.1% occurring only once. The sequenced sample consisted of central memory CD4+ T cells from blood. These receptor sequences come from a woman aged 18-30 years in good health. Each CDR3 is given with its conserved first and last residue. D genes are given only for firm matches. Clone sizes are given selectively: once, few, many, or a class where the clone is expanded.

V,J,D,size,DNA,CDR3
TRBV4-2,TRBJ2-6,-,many,TGTGCCAGCAGCCAAGATCTAATCTCTGGGGCCAACGTCCTGACTTTC,CASSQDLISGANVLTF
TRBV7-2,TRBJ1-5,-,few,TGTGCCAGCAGCTTAGTAATGGATAGCAATCAGCCCCAGCATTTT,CASSLVMDSNQPQHF
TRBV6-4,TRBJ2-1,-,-,TGTGCCAGCAGTGCCGTAGGACGGACCTCCGGCAATGAGCAGTTCTTC,CASSAVGRTSGNEQFF
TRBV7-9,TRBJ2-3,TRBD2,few,TGTGCCAGCAGCTCTAGCAAGACTAGCGGGAGCACAGATACGCAGTATTTT,CASSSSKTSGSTDTQYF
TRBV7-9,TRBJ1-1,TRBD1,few,TGTGCCAGCAGCCGACCCGACAGGGCGTTGAACACTGAAGCTTTCTTT,CASSRPDRALNTEAFF
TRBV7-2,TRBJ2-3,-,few,TGTGCCAGCAGTCCACTCTTCCTTAGCACAGATACGCAGTATTTT,CASSPLFLSTDTQYF
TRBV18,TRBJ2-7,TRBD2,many,TGTGCCAGCTCACAGGGCCTATCGGGAGGTTCCTCCGAGCAGTACTTC,CASSQGLSGGSSEQYF
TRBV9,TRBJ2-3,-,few,TGTGCCAGCAGCACCCGCACAGATACGCAGTATTTT,CASSTRTDTQYF
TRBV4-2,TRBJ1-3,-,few,TGTGCCAGCAGCCAAGATCCCCGATCCACCATATATTTT,CASSQDPRSTIYF
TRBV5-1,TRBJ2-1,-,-,TGCGCCAGCAGCTTGGTGGCGGATAACAATGAGCAGTTCTTC,CASSLVADNNEQFF
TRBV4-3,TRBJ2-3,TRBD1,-,TGCGCCAGCAGCCCCGGACAGGGCCTCACAGATACGCAGTATTTT,CASSPGQGLTDTQYF
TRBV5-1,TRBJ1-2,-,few,TGCGCCAGCAGCTTGGATCAGCGTAACTATGGCTACACCTTC,CASSLDQRNYGYTF
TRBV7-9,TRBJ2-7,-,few,TGTGCCAGCAGCCCCCTGGGGGGCAGTCGGGAGCAGTACTTC,CASSPLGGSREQYF
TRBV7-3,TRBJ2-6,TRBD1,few,TGTGCCAGCAGCTTAGGGACAGGGGCTGGGGCCAACGTCCTGACTTTC,CASSLGTGAGANVLTF
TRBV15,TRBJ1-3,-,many,TGTGCCACCAGCAGAGAAGGGCAGCTGGCCTCTGGAAACACCATATATTTT,CATSREGQLASGNTIYF
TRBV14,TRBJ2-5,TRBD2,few,TGTGCCAGCAGCACTCGGACTAGCGGGAGTAAGGAGACCCAGTACTTC,CASSTRTSGSKETQYF
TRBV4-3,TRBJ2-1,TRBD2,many,TGCGCCAGCAGCCAGTCGGGAGGGCCGAGCTCCTACAATGAGCAGTTCTTC,CASSQSGGPSSYNEQFF
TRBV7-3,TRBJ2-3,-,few,TGTGCCAGCAGCTTAACATCCAATTACGGGAAAGATACGCAGTATTTT,CASSLTSNYGKDTQYF
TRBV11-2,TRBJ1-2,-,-,TGTGCCAGCAGCTTGGGGCCCGGGACCTATGGCTACACCTTC,CASSLGPGTYGYTF
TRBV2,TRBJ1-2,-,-,TGTGCCAGCAACCTAGGGACAAATGGCTACACCTTC,CASNLGTNGYTF
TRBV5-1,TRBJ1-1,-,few,TGCGCCAGCAGCTTAAATCTAGAGTTGACGAACACTGAAGCTTTCTTT,CASSLNLELTNTEAFF
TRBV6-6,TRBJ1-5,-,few,TGTGCCAGCAGGCGAGAGCAGGGGCAGGGTCAGCCCCAGCATTTT,CASRREQGQGQPQHF
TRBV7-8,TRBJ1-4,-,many,TGTGCCAGCAGCCCCGGTAGGATTTGGGATGAAAAACTGTTTTTT,CASSPGRIWDEKLFF
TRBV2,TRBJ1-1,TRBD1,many,TGTGCCAGCAGTGTAAACAGGGGGGCAGCTTTCTTT,CASSVNRGAAFF
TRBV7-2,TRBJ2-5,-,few,TGTGCCAGCAGCTTACGCAGGGAGGAGACCCAGTACTTC,CASSLRREETQYF
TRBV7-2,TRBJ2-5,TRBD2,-,TGTGCCAGCAGCCGACTAGCAGCCCACCAAGAGACCCAGTACTTC,CASSRLAAHQETQYF
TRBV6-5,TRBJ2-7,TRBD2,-,TGTGCCAGCAGTGTAGCGGGTAACTCCTACGAGCAGTACTTC,CASSVAGNSYEQYF
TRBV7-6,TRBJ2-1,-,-,TGTGCCAGCAGCCGGACACCTCACGGCTCCTACAATGAGCAGTTCTTC,CASSRTPHGSYNEQFF
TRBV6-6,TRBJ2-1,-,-,TGTGCCACCCAGGTATACGGAGGTGAGCAGTTCTTC,CATQVYGGEQFF
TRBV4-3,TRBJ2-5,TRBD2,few,TGCGCCAGCAGCCAAGGGACTAGCGGGTACCAAGAGACCCAGTACTTC,CASSQGTSGYQETQYF
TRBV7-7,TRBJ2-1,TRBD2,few,TGTGCTAGCAGCCGCAGTGGAGCGGGAGGGCGGAATGAGCAGTTCTTC,CASSRSGAGGRNEQFF
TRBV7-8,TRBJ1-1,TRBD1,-,TGTGCCAGCAGCCGCAAGCGAACCCGACAGGGAACTGAAGCTTTCTTT,CASSRKRTRQGTEAFF
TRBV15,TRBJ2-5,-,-,TGTGCCACCAGCAGGGCAACCGGCAACCGGTACTCAGAGACCCAGTACTTC,CATSRATGNRYSETQYF
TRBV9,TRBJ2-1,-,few,TGTGCCAGCAGTCTCCGGGACAAATTATACAATGAGCAGTTCTTC,CASSLRDKLYNEQFF
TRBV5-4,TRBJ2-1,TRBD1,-,TGTGCCAGCAGCCGATCCCGGGACAGGGACAATGAGCAGTTCTTC,CASSRSRDRDNEQFF
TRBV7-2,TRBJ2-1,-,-,TGTGCCAGCAGCGCGTTTAGCGGCTCCTACAATGAGCAGTTCTTC,CASSAFSGSYNEQFF
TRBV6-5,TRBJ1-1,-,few,TGTGCCAGCAGTTACTCGGTCCTGGCCATGAACACTGAAGCTTTCTTT,CASSYSVLAMNTEAFF
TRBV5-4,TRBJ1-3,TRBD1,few,TGTGCCAGCAGCTTGGCCTCGGACAGGGGAGGAAACACCATATATTTT,CASSLASDRGGNTIYF
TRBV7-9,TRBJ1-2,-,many,TGTGCCAGCAGCTCGGGGGCAGAGAATGGCTACACCTTC,CASSSGAENGYTF
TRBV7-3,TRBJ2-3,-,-,TGTGCCAGCAGCACGGGACCCAGCACAGATACGCAGTATTTT,CASSTGPSTDTQYF
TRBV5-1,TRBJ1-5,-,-,TGCGCCAGCAGCTTGGGACCCGGGGGGCATCAGCCCCAGCATTTT,CASSLGPGGHQPQHF
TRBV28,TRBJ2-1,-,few,TGTGCCAGCAGTCTAGCTCCGGGGGACTACAATGAGCAGTTCTTC,CASSLAPGDYNEQFF
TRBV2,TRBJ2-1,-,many,TGTGCCAGCAGCGGGCCGGTCGAGCAGTTCTTC,CASSGPVEQFF
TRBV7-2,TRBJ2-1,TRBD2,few,TGTGCCAGCAGCTTAGCCCCCTGGGGGACTAGCGGAGACAATGAGCAGTTCTTC,CASSLAPWGTSGDNEQFF
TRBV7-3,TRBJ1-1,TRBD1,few,TGTGCCAGCAGCTTCACGGGACAGGGATCTTCTGAAGCTTTCTTT,CASSFTGQGSSEAFF
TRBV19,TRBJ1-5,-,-,TGTGCCAGTAGGCAAAAGGGGACCAATCAGCCCCAGCATTTT,CASRQKGTNQPQHF
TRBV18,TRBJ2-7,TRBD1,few,TGTGCCAGCTCAGGGGACAGGGCAGCCTACGAGCAGTACTTC,CASSGDRAAYEQYF